The 8 T cell receptor beta chains given below trace back to one sample, sequenced in a study of blood T cell repertoires in COVID-19. Some clones are missing from TCRdb's copy, which holds only in-frame ones; the method was immunoSEQ multiplex PCR. The sample has around 230,000 clones, 70% to 90% seen once. The sample comprised peripheral blood. All receptors come from a man aged 50-60 years with COVID-19, enrolled during active disease.

This clone has a count of ten or more. This chain connects TRBV5-3 to TRBJ1-5, with a possible D match to TRBD1 (6 bases). TRBV5-3 is classed as an ORF, of uncertain function. The V end lost 4 bases, the J end lost 1 base, and 12 bases lay between the germline ends. This CDR3 comprises 15 residues. CDR3 nucleotide sequence: TGTGCCAGAAGCCCCATACAGGGAAGCAATCAGCCCCAGCATTTT. The encoded protein is CARSPIQGSNQPQHF.

The CDR3 sequence is CASSITGGRWSPLHF. The CDR3 DNA sequence: TGTGCCAGCAGCATCACAGGGGGTCGCTGGTCACCCCTCCACTTT. The chain links TRBV11-2 to TRBJ1-6; 8 bases map to TRBD1. The V and J ends lost 5 bases and 10 bases, in that order; junction bases with no gene match: 10. The CDR3 loop spans 15 amino acids. Germline CDR1 and CDR2: SGHAT and FQNNGV.

The chain employs TRBV28 and TRBJ2-7; no clear D. V was clipped by 0 bases and J by 7 bases, with 7 bases between them. This CDR3 is 12 amino acids long. Germline CDR1 reads MDHEN; CDR2 reads SYDVKM. The CDR3 DNA sequence: TGTGCCAGCAGTTTATGGACACGGGAGCAGTACTTC. It is translated as CASSLWTREQYF.

The genes are TRBV27 and TRBJ2-5, with a tentative D call TRBD2 (6 bases). This CDR3 contains 13 residues. Germline V lookup: CDR1 MNHEY, CDR2 SMNVEV (reference sequence). Trimming stripped 3 bases from V and 4 bases from J, with 9 bases between. CDR3 residues: CASSFQGGETQYF. CDR3 in DNA: TGTGCCAGCAGTTTTCAGGGAGGAGAGACCCAGTACTTC.

This clone has only a few counts. The chain combines TRBV30 with TRBJ1-5; D perhaps matches TRBD1 (6 bases). The germline CDR1 and CDR2 sequences are GTSNPN and SVGIG (reference sequence). The V end lost 1 base, the J end lost 0 bases, and 16 bases lay between the germline ends. The CDR3 covers 17 residues. The DNA of the CDR3 is TGTGCCTGGAGTGGAATGACAGGATCAACTAGCAATCAGCCCCAGCATTTT. Translated, it gives CAWSGMTGSTSNQPQHF.

This rearrangement joins TRBV4-2 to TRBJ1-2; possibly TRBD1 for D (5 bases). Germline values: CDR1 LGHNA, CDR2 YNFKEQ. This CDR3 spans 15 amino acids. V was shortened by 4 bases and J by 0 bases, with 12 bases between the two germline ends. CDR3 in amino acids: CASSPRTPTNYGYTF. Written as DNA, the CDR3 is TGTGCCAGCAGCCCCAGGACACCCACTAACTATGGCTACACCTTC.

The rearrangement links TRBV5-1 to TRBJ2-3; the match to TRBD2 covers 8 bases. J was trimmed by 3 bases and V by 4 bases; bases with no gene match: 7. The CDR3 extends over 15 amino acids. Germline assignment: CDR1 SGHRS and CDR2 YFSETQ. CDR3 residues: CASSRSGGSTDTQYF. DNA for the CDR3: TGCGCCAGCAGCCGGAGCGGGGGTAGTACAGATACGCAGTATTTT.

The rearrangement uses TRBV5-4 and TRBJ2-2; 8 positions match TRBD1. CDR1 SGHNT and CDR2 YYREEE come from the germline V gene (reference sequence). This CDR3 is built from 15 residues. After removal of 4 bases from V and 7 bases from J, the junction contained 9 bases not matched to a gene. In nucleotides, the CDR3 is TGTGCCAGCAGCCTAGGACAGGGAAGGGGCGGGGAGCTGTTTTTT. This encodes CASSLGQGRGGELFF.